This T cell receptor (beta chain) appears in the sequencing data of a study of cytomegalovirus exposure and HLA in healthy donors. Germline CDR1 is MNHNS and CDR2 is SASEGT. There are 16 residues in the CDR3. The germline V and J ends were trimmed by 2 bases and 0 bases, with 13 bases remaining between them. Vbeta (60) and Jbeta (13) primers were used in the PCR. Sequencing was performed with immunoSEQ multiplex PCR; in TCRdb, only in-frame clones are kept and a portion is missing. The sample lists around 130,000 clones, more than 70% occurring once. Sequencing used PBMCs. This chain links TRBV6-1 with TRBJ1-1; no clear D. This clonotype was sampled from a woman aged 60-70 years in good health and CMV-seronegative. CDR3 bases: TGTGCCAGCAGTGAAAGCTTTGGAGATTTGAACACTGAAGCTTTCTTT. Amino acid sequence: CASSESFGDLNTEAFF.